A single sample is the source of the 10 T cell receptor beta chains below, sequenced in a study of blood T cell repertoires in COVID-19. Sequenced by immunoSEQ multiplex PCR; TCRdb stores in-frame clones only, minus some. The sample holds about 200,000 clones, roughly 80% seen once. Sequenced sample: peripheral blood. These receptors all come from a woman in her sixties or seventies with acute or convalescent COVID-19.

The CDR3 region has the DNA TGTGCCAGCAGTGGACAGGGGGCAAAGCAGCCCCAGCATTTT. Translating it yields CASSGQGAKQPQHF. The chain is built from TRBV27 and TRBJ1-5; 11 positions match TRBD1. Trimming at V came to 5 bases and at J to 7 bases, leaving 4 bases not matched to a gene. This CDR3 is built from 14 residues. From germline, CDR1 is MNHEY and CDR2 SMNVEV (reference sequence).

The genes are TRBV28 and TRBJ1-2; 11 bases match TRBD1. V shed 6 bases, J shed 1 base, and the junction held 7 bases outside the gene matches. The CDR3 sequence is 16 residues long. Germline lookup yields CDR1 MDHEN and CDR2 SYDVKM. The DNA for the CDR3 is TGTGCCAGCAGGGGTGGACAGGGGGCGCGTAACTATGGCTACACCTTC. Translation: CASRGGQGARNYGYTF.

The J gene is TRBJ1-1, the V gene TRBV7-9; no definite D call. Germline V CDR1 and CDR2: SEHNR, FQNEAQ (reference sequence). The V end was cut by 3 bases, the J end by 8 bases, with 10 bases between. CDR3 length: 12 amino acids. CDR3 DNA sequence: TGTGCCAGCAGCTTTAGCGGGCCAGAAGCTTTCTTT. Encoded protein: CASSFSGPEAFF. Complete variable domain (other parts from reference TRBV7-9 and TRBJ1-1): DTGVSQNPRHKITKRGQNVTFRCDPISEHNRLYWYRQTLGQGPEFLTYFQNEAQLEKSRLLSDRFSAERPKGSFSTLEIQRTEQGDSAMYLCASSFSGPEAFFGQGTRLTVV.

This chain connects TRBV10-3 to TRBJ2-7, with a weak D call TRBD1 (6 bases). Trimming pared 3 bases from V and 4 bases from J, leaving 7 bases between. In germline, CDR1 is ENHRY, CDR2 SYGVKD. The CDR3 contains 12 residues. CDR3 loop: CAISDQGYEQYF. The CDR3 bases are TGTGCCATCAGTGATCAGGGGTACGAGCAGTACTTC.

This clone was observed a single time. The V call is TRBV18, the J call TRBJ1-1; possible D gene TRBD1, 5 bases. V lost 7 bases and J 3 bases, leaving 12 bases between the germline ends. Germline assignment: CDR1 KGHSH and CDR2 LQKENI. This CDR3 has 13 amino acids. The CDR3 sequence is CASCGRVDTEAFF. The CDR3 DNA reads as TGTGCCAGCTGTGGCAGGGTGGACACTGAAGCTTTCTTT.

This chain links TRBV7-6 with TRBJ2-7; the match to TRBD1 covers 7 bases. The V and J ends lost 1 base and 2 bases, in that order; junction bases with no gene match: 2. The CDR3 length is 14 residues. Germline V CDR1 and CDR2: SGHVS, FNYEAQ. CDR3 DNA: TGTGCCAGCAGCTTAGGGGGACAGACCTACGAGCAGTACTTC. Amino acids: CASSLGGQTYEQYF.

The chain joins TRBV10-3 to TRBJ1-2; D gene unclear. This CDR3 has 13 residues. CDR1 is ENHRY, CDR2 SYGVKD, per germline. With 0 bases removed from V and 8 bases from J, the gap between germline ends came to 10 bases. The CDR3 is CAISESSTAGYTF. CDR3 DNA sequence: TGTGCCATCAGTGAGTCGAGCACAGCCGGCTACACCTTC.

The rearrangement joins TRBV28 to TRBJ1-1; D is possibly TRBD1 (5 bases). Germline CDR1 reads MDHEN; CDR2 reads SYDVKM. The CDR3 runs 14 residues. Trimming removed 3 bases at V and 4 bases at J, with 12 bases between. CDR3 sequence reads: CASSLGGGTTEAFF. DNA of the CDR3: TGTGCCAGCAGTTTGGGGGGTGGGACCACTGAAGCTTTCTTT.

J is TRBJ2-5 and V is TRBV6-6; 9 nucleotides line up with TRBD2. This CDR3 has 16 residues. Trimming removed 2 bases from V and 3 bases from J; junction bases left unmatched: 7. Germline V gene lookup returns CDR1 MNHNY and CDR2 SVGAGI (reference sequence). In DNA form, the CDR3 reads TGTGCCAGCAGTTACCCTAGGGAGCGGGAGGAAGAGACCCAGTACTTC. As protein: CASSYPREREEETQYF.

The V call is TRBV24-1, the J call TRBJ2-5; 11 nucleotides align to TRBD2. The germline V gene encodes CDR1 KGHDR and CDR2 SFDVKD. The CDR3 is made up of 16 amino acids. The J segment lost 5 bases and the V segment lost 3 bases, leaving 7 bases of the junction unmatched. The CDR3 DNA is TGTGCCACCAGTGATGGCCTAGCGGGAGGCTCTGAGACCCAGTACTTC. This sequence encodes CATSDGLAGGSETQYF.